This T cell receptor beta chain was obtained from a study of beta chain features in type 1 diabetes. Study findings and constraints: Among patients with Type 1 diabetes, TCRB CDR3s were moderately but significantly shorter in every one of the four CD4+ subsets. The naive, central memory and Treg TCRB repertoires looked more alike in patients than they did in healthy donors.

On this clone itself: Its target is unknown.

Germline V gene data show CDR1 as MNHNY and CDR2 as SVGAGI (reference sequence). The CDR3 is 12 amino acids. Expressed TCRB transcripts were sequenced, since all the RNA that had been isolated was reverse transcribed. Method: immunoSEQ multiplex PCR; TCRdb's copy keeps in-frame clones and lacks some. Here the sample spans about 650,000 clones, under 15% being singletons. It was via CD45RO/CCR7/CD25/CD127/CD95/CD27 that CD4+ naive, central memory, regulatory and stem cell-like memory cells were sorted. Each sorted population was over 95% pure. The chain uses TRBV6-6 and TRBJ2-2; TRBD1 agrees at 8 bases. The sequence was obtained from a man aged 25-40 years with type 1 diabetes. The material sequenced was naive CD4+ T cells from blood. CDR3 sequence reads: CGFQGAGGELFF. CDR3 in DNA: TGTGGTTTTCAGGGGGCTGGCGGGGAGCTGTTTTTT.